One sample yielded the 23 T cell receptor beta chains listed below, sequenced in a study of blood T cell repertoires in COVID-19. This table comes from immunoSEQ multiplex PCR, and its TCRdb copy is limited to in-frame clones, with some not included. The sample has 200,000 to 250,000 clones, around 80% seen once. The specimen was peripheral blood. Receptor source: a woman older than 75 with COVID-19, enrolled during active disease.

The chain couples TRBV28 to TRBJ1-5; TRBD1 matches at 7 bases. Germline V gene sequence: CDR1 MDHEN, CDR2 SYDVKM. Trimming took 0 bases from V and 5 from J; bases not matched to a gene: 7. The CDR3 loop spans 16 amino acids. The CDR3 DNA reads as TGTGCCAGCAGTTTATGGGTCCAGGGGGTGGATCAGCCCCAGCATTTT. Translating gives CASSLWVQGVDQPQHF.

The J gene is TRBJ2-1, the V gene TRBV7-8; 12 nucleotides line up with TRBD2. The CDR3 length is 20 residues. Germline CDR1 and CDR2: SGHVS and FQNEAQ. V trimming: 5 bases; J trimming: 5 bases; junction bases outside the gene matches: 19. CDR3 sequence reads: CASSPNALAGGPRAHNEQFF. In DNA form, the CDR3 reads TGTGCCAGCAGCCCCAACGCCCTAGCGGGAGGGCCCCGGGCACACAATGAGCAGTTCTTC.

This clone has only a few counts. The gene calls are TRBV5-1 and TRBJ1-2; D unresolved. Trimming cost V 4 bases and J 4 bases, with 17 bases left between them. The CDR3 is 15 residues long. CDR1 and CDR2 (germline): SGHRS, YFSETQ. The CDR3 here is CASSTELKRGYGYTF. The CDR3 bases are TGCGCCAGCAGCACGGAACTGAAACGGGGCTATGGCTACACCTTC.

This rearrangement joins TRBV5-1 to TRBJ1-1; 10 bases match TRBD1. Germline V gene data show CDR1 as SGHRS and CDR2 as YFSETQ. The CDR3 runs to 15 residues. Trimming removed 4 bases from V and 4 bases from J; junction bases left unmatched: 7. For the CDR3, the DNA is TGCGCCAGCAGCCCGGGGACAGGGGAAGGCACTGAAGCTTTCTTT. Translating it yields CASSPGTGEGTEAFF.

This clone appeared a few times. This chain joins TRBV28 and TRBJ2-7; unclear D gene. Per the germline V gene, CDR1 is MDHEN and CDR2 is SYDVKM. V was pared by 7 bases and J by 3 bases, with 10 bases between. This CDR3 region has 12 residues. In DNA form, the CDR3 reads TGTGCCAGCAAAAGTGGCAGCTACGAGCAGTACTTC. Translation gives CASKSGSYEQYF.

This rearrangement joins TRBV2 to TRBJ2-1, with a tentative D call TRBD1 (6 bases). V lost 9 bases and J lost 7, with 16 bases in between. The CDR3 is 13 amino acids. Germline V gene lookup returns CDR1 SNHLY and CDR2 FYNNEI. CDR3 sequence: CASAPEQGNEQFF. CDR3 nucleotides: TGTGCCAGTGCCCCCGAACAGGGAAATGAGCAGTTCTTC.

The V gene is TRBV5-1, the J gene TRBJ1-6, with 9 bases matching TRBD1. The ends lost 0 bases at V and 9 bases at J; junction bases unmatched: 4. Germline V gene lookup returns CDR1 SGHRS and CDR2 YFSETQ. This CDR3 is 15 amino acids long. The CDR3 protein is CASSLGADRGSPLHF. The CDR3 region has the DNA TGCGCCAGCAGCTTGGGGGCGGACAGGGGTTCACCCCTCCACTTT.

The gene calls are TRBV18 and TRBJ1-5; TRBD1 agrees at 7 bases. V dropped 6 bases and J dropped 1; count of bases not matched to a gene: 12. Looked up from germline, CDR1 is KGHSH and CDR2 is LQKENI. The length of the CDR3 is 17 residues. The CDR3 region is CASSINKQGISNQPQHF. As DNA, the CDR3 is TGTGCCAGCTCGATTAATAAACAGGGGATCAGCAATCAGCCCCAGCATTTT.

There are a few counts of this clone. V gene TRBV6-5 combines with J gene TRBJ2-7; 9 nucleotides align to TRBD1. Germline V gene lookup returns CDR1 MNHEY and CDR2 SVGAGI. The CDR3 runs to 14 residues. After removal of 5 bases from V and 2 bases from J, the junction contained 4 bases not matched to a gene. This CDR3 reads CASSQDRGAYEQYF. The CDR3, as DNA: TGTGCCAGCAGTCAGGACAGGGGAGCCTACGAGCAGTACTTC.

The chain combines TRBV28 with TRBJ1-1, with D possibly TRBD1 on 6 matching bases. Trimming stripped 11 bases from V and 10 bases from J, with 20 bases between. Germline lookup yields CDR1 MDHEN and CDR2 SYDVKM. CDR3 size: 12 residues. This chain's CDR3 is CASHGGGARAFF. DNA for the CDR3: TGTGCCTCTCACGGAGGGGGGGCGAGAGCTTTCTTT.

This clone was observed a few times. This rearrangement joins TRBV6-5 to TRBJ1-4, with 7 bases lining up with TRBD1. CDR1 and CDR2 from the germline V gene are MNHEY and SVGAGI. Trimming removed 4 bases from V and 7 bases from J; junction bases left unmatched: 6. CDR3 length equals 14 residues. The CDR3 here is CASSLGGAGEKLFF. The CDR3 DNA reads as TGTGCCAGCAGTTTAGGGGGCGCAGGTGAAAAACTGTTTTTT.

V usage is TRBV5-1 and J usage is TRBJ2-5; tentative D call: TRBD1 (6 bases). The germline CDR1 and CDR2 sequences are SGHRS and YFSETQ. V lost 1 base and J 4 bases, leaving 14 bases between the germline ends. The CDR3 length is 15 residues. CDR3 amino acids: CASSLSAGDRETQYF. In DNA form, the CDR3 reads TGCGCCAGCAGCTTGTCCGCAGGGGACCGAGAGACCCAGTACTTC.

This chain connects TRBV2 to TRBJ2-2; TRBD1 might be the D (5 bases). Germline loops: CDR1 SNHLY, CDR2 FYNNEI. Trimming left V 10 bases short and J 5 bases short, with 17 bases between. The CDR3 is made up of 14 amino acids. This CDR3 is CATIPRRATGELFF. The CDR3 DNA sequence: TGTGCCACGATCCCTCGCAGGGCGACCGGGGAGCTGTTTTTT. Using reference TRBV2 and TRBJ2-2 for the parts outside the CDR3, the full variable domain is EPEVTQTPSHQVTQMGQEVILRCVPISNHLYFYWYRQILGQKVEFLVSFYNNEISEKSEIFDDQFSVERPDGSNFTLKIRSTKLEDSAMYFCATIPRRATGELFFGEGSRLTVL.

About this clone itself: The identical CDR3 is also encoded by other nucleotide sequences in the sample. V usage is TRBV18 and J usage is TRBJ1-1; possibly TRBD1 for D (5 bases). CDR3 size: 14 residues. Trimming removed 3 bases at V and 0 bases at J, with 8 bases between. Germline lookup yields CDR1 KGHSH and CDR2 LQKENI. The CDR3 is CASSPQGVNTEAFF. The CDR3 region has the DNA TGTGCCAGCTCACCGCAGGGCGTGAACACTGAAGCTTTCTTT.

The genes are TRBV7-8 and TRBJ2-7; 8 bases align to TRBD1. Germline values: CDR1 SGHVS, CDR2 FQNEAQ. The CDR3 runs 16 residues. The V and J ends lost 7 bases and 3 bases, in that order; junction bases with no gene match: 14. The CDR3 spells CASTNPDRDNRYEQYF. The CDR3 bases are TGTGCCAGCACAAACCCGGACAGGGATAATCGCTACGAGCAGTACTTC. Full variable domain (rest looked up from reference TRBV7-8 and TRBJ2-7): GAGVSQSPRYKVAKRGQDVALRCDPISGHVSLFWYQQALGQGPEFLTYFQNEAQLDKSGLPSDRFFAERPEGSVSTLKIQRTQQEDSAVYLCASTNPDRDNRYEQYFGPGTRLTVT.

The gene calls are TRBV28 and TRBJ2-7; the match to TRBD2 covers 8 bases. This CDR3 has 15 residues. V shed 3 bases and J 7 bases; nucleotides not matched to a gene: 11. Germline V gene lookup returns CDR1 MDHEN and CDR2 SYDVKM. The CDR3 bases are TGTGCCAGCAGTTTGCCGCTGAGCGGGAGTGGTGAGCAGTACTTC. Translation: CASSLPLSGSGEQYF.

The chain recombines TRBV2 with TRBJ1-3, with no clear D. CDR3 length: 13 residues. V shed 10 bases and J shed 2 bases, with 12 bases lying between them. Looked up from germline, CDR1 is SNHLY and CDR2 is FYNNEI. CDR3 sequence (DNA): TGTGCCATCTACCTGTTTGCTGGAAACACCATATATTTT. It translates to CAIYLFAGNTIYF. Variable domain in full (rest from reference TRBV2 and TRBJ1-3): EPEVTQTPSHQVTQMGQEVILRCVPISNHLYFYWYRQILGQKVEFLVSFYNNEISEKSEIFDDQFSVERPDGSNFTLKIRSTKLEDSAMYFCAIYLFAGNTIYFGEGSWLTVV.

This CDR3 reads CAITVRLGGSDTQYF. The DNA for the CDR3 is TGTGCCATCACGGTTCGTCTCGGCGGGAGCGATACGCAGTATTTT. The chain uses TRBV10-3 and TRBJ2-3; 7 positions match TRBD2. Unmatched junction bases numbered 13, after V lost 7 bases and J lost 6 bases. CDR3 length equals 15 residues. In germline, CDR1 is ENHRY, CDR2 SYGVKD.

The gene calls are TRBV6-5 and TRBJ1-6; D remains ambiguous. The germline gives CDR1 MNHEY, CDR2 SVGAGI. This CDR3 has 14 amino acids. The germline V and J ends were trimmed by 11 bases and 2 bases, with 13 bases remaining between them. The CDR3 sequence is CAARTGTYNSPLHF. CDR3 DNA: TGTGCCGCCCGGACCGGGACCTATAATTCACCCCTCCACTTT.

The chain is built from TRBV5-1 and TRBJ1-6; D gene ambiguous. The CDR3 runs 14 residues. Trimming pared 0 bases from V and 7 bases from J, leaving 8 bases between. The V gene's germline CDR1 is SGHRS and CDR2 YFSETQ. The CDR3 reads CASSLDGENSPLHF. DNA of the CDR3: TGCGCCAGCAGCTTGGACGGGGAGAATTCACCCCTCCACTTT.

The chain has TRBV4-1 and TRBJ1-2; no firm D call. The V end was cut by 0 bases, the J end by 3 bases, with 20 bases between. Germline CDR1 and CDR2: MGHRA and YSYEKL. The CDR3 loop spans 18 amino acids. CDR3 residues: CASSQEPGEGSSYYGYTF. The CDR3 bases are TGCGCCAGCAGCCAAGAACCTGGTGAGGGATCTTCCTACTATGGCTACACCTTC.

The V gene is TRBV5-1, the J gene TRBJ2-4, with D perhaps TRBD1 (6 bases). Germline CDR1 and CDR2: SGHRS and YFSETQ. This CDR3 has 15 residues. Trimming took off 4 bases at V and 0 bases at J, with 11 bases between the two ends. The DNA for the CDR3 is TGCGCCAGCAGCAGCGGACAGAGAGCCAAAAACATTCAGTACTTC. It is translated as CASSSGQRAKNIQYF.

The V gene is TRBV3-1 (or the pseudogene TRBV3-2), the J gene TRBJ1-1, with TRBD1 identical over 10 bases. The CDR3 is 16 amino acids. CDR1 and CDR2 from the germline V gene are LGHDT and YNNKEL (reference sequence). With 0 bases clipped from V and 6 bases from J, the junction kept 7 bases outside the gene matches. The CDR3 nucleotides are TGTGCCAGCAGCCAAGATGTGGGACAGGGGAGGGCTGAAGCTTTCTTT. It codes for CASSQDVGQGRAEAFF.